This T cell receptor beta chain was sequenced in a study of neurological immune-mediated disorders (dated by TCRdb to the late 2010s). Background for the entire study: Among the approximately 34 multiple sclerosis patients, approximately 30 had relapsing-remitting MS and 3 had secondary progressive MS. The cohort was made up of approximately 65 subjects, consisting of around 15 HAM/TSP patients, 35 or so multiple sclerosis patients and 20 or so healthy controls. Peripheral blood TCR-beta repertoires from patients with HTLV-I-associated myelopathy (HAM/TSP), patients with multiple sclerosis, and healthy controls were compared in the study using UMI-based sequencing. The approximately 96 TCR-beta libraries covered PBMC samples along with longitudinal samples, technical triplicates, and paired sorted CD4+ and CD8+ T-cell subsets.

The CDR3 contains 15 residues, cysteine and phenylalanine counted. This entry keeps only the CDR3 DNA: 45 bases, framed from base 1. From a lookup of the germline V gene (reference sequence), CDR1 and CDR2 are DFQATT and SNEGSKA. The junction shows trimming of 0 bases on V and 2 bases on J, plus 12 bases between the germline ends. To synthesize cDNA, template-switch 5'RACE was performed with a primer carrying a 10-nucleotide random unique molecular identifier so that each TCR transcript was tagged. Every sequencing run yielded over 190 million TCR-beta sequences covering 15-18 subjects. The RNeasy kit was used to extract total RNA. The KAPA Real-time Library Amplification kit was used to amplify TCR-beta VDJ regions with primers for the TCR constant region and the 5'RACE anchor. Sample indexes and Illumina adaptors were added in a first PCR, after which library yield was increased in a second PCR. After purification with Ampure beads, the TCR product of roughly 650 bp was size-selected on a 2% E-gel SizeSelection system. Before pooling, library quality was assessed on a Bioanalyzer, concentration was determined with Qubit, and library quantification was performed with the Kapa Library Quantification kit. An Illumina HiSeq 2500 was used to sequence the libraries paired-end at 2 x 150 bp. To increase sequence diversity, about 24-32% phiX was spiked into each library pool. In the paper's pipeline: Quality-filtered reads were processed with the UMI-based MiGEC pipeline, and over 85% of raw TCR sequences were removed by the MiGEC pipeline during error correction. VDJ genes were aligned to IMGT germline references, and clonotypes were defined by unique CDR3 amino acid sequence plus V-J genes. Clonal expansion, Shannon diversity, and CDR3 relatedness (CalcPairwiseDistances, ClusterSamples) were evaluated with VDJtools, and phylogenetic trees were built with CLCbio workbench. Using coefficient-of-variation modelling across technical triplicates, the study counted a clone as expanded if it had at least 8 unique UMIs. TCRdb's own reprocessing of the public reads used fastp at Q25 and MiXCR and kept productive beta chains. Each entry merges the rows of one CDR3 protein and shows their most common DNA and genes. The V and J calls and clone size are TCRdb's, not the authors'. This sample gives 45,000 or so distinct CDR3 sequences in total; just over 3% of them show up just once. The ten most abundant clones make up roughly 15% of the sample.

For unsorted PBMC libraries, 2 million PBMCs were used after storage in RNAlater at -80 degrees C until RNA extraction. The multiple sclerosis patients were enrolled in a US clinical protocol that evaluated disease progression with magnetic resonance imaging. PBMCs were separated from peripheral blood using Ficoll-Hypaque density gradient centrifugation and then cryopreserved in liquid nitrogen. Summary of the overall study and its limitations: In a phylogenetic analysis, the repertoires of 18 out of 34 MS patients fell into a single cluster of related CDR3 sequences, pointing to a possible signature at the repertoire level. No identical CDR3 amino acid sequences were found to be shared among expanded clones across subjects, suggesting that TCR-beta repertoires were private in all groups. TCR clonal expansion was highest in HAM/TSP patients and lowest in MS patients, with MS patients falling below even healthy controls. No clinical or MRI features were associated with the MS cluster, and the authors said that larger cohorts are needed.

This clonotype was recorded many times. Its antigen has not been determined. No base-level quality is on record; no much larger clone is a single base apart. This clonotype was obtained from a woman aged 45 to 65 with multiple sclerosis. Sequencing was done on a sample of PBMCs. Recombination linked TRBV20-1 to TRBJ2-3; the D gene is perhaps TRBD2, on 5 matching bases. The DNA sequence is given as TGCAGTGCTAGAGATTACCGGGGTTACACAGATACGCAGTATTTT. It is translated as CSARDYRGYTDTQYF.